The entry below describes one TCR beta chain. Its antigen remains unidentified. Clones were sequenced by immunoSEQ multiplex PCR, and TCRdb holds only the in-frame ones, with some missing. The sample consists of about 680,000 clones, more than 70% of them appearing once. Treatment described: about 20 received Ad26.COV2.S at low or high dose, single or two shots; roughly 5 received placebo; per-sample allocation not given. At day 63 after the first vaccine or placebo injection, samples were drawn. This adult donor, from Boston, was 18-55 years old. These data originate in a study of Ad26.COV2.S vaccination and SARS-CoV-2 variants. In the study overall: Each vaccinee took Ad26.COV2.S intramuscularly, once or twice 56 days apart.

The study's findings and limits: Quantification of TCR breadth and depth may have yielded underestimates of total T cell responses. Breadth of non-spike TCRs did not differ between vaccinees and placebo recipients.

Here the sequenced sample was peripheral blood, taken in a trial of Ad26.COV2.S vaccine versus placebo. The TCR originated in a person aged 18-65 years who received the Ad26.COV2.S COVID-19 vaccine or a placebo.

This CDR3 reads CSASTVADTQYF. DNA for the CDR3: TGCAGCGCATCCACAGTGGCAGATACGCAGTATTTT. The rearrangement uses TRBV29-1 and TRBJ2-3; no clear D. The germline gives CDR1 SQVTM, CDR2 ANQGSEA. The CDR3 is 12 amino acids. V lost 7 bases and J 4 bases, leaving 12 bases between the germline ends.